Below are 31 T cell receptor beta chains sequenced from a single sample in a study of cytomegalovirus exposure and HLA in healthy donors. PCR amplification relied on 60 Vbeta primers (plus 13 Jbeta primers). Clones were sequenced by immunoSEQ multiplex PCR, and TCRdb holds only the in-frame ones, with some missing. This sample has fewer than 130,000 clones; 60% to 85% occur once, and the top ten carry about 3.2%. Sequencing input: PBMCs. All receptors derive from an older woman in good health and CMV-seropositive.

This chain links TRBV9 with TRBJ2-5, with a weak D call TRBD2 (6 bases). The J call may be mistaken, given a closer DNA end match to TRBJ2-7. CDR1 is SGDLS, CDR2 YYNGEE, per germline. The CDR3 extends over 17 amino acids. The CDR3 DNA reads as TGTGCCAGCAGCGTACTTGACGGATCGCGGGAACCCTACGAGCAGTACTTC. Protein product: CASSVLDGSREPYEQYF.

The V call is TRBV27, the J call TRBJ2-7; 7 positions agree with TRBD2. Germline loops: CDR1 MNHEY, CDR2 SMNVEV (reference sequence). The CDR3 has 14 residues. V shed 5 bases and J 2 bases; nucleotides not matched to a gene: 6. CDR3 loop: CASSPPGLPYEQYF. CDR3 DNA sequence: TGTGCCAGCAGTCCTCCGGGACTACCCTACGAGCAGTACTTC.

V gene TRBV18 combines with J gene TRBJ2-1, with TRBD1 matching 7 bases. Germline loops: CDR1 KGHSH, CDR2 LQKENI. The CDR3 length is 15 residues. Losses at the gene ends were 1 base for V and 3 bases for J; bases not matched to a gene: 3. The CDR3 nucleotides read TGTGCCAGCTCACCACAGGGGGCGGGCTACAATGAGCAGTTCTTC. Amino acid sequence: CASSPQGAGYNEQFF.

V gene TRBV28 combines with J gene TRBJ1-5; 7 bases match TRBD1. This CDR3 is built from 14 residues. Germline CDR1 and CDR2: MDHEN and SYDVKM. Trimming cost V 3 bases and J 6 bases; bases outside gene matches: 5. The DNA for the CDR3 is TGTGCCAGCAGTTTCGCGACAGGGTTTCAGCCCCAGCATTTT. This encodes CASSFATGFQPQHF.

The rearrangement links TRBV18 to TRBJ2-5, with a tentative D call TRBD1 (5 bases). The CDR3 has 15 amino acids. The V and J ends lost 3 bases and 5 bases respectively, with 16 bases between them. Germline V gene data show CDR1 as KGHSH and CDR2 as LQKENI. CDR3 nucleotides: TGTGCCAGCTCACCCCAGACTGGGGCTGAGGAGACCCAGTACTTC. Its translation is CASSPQTGAEETQYF.

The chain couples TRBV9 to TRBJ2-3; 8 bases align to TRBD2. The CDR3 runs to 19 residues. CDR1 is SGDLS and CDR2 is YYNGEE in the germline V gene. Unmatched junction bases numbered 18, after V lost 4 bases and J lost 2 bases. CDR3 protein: CASSIGIAHSGIATDTQYF. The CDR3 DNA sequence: TGTGCCAGCAGCATTGGGATAGCTCATAGCGGGATAGCCACAGATACGCAGTATTTT.

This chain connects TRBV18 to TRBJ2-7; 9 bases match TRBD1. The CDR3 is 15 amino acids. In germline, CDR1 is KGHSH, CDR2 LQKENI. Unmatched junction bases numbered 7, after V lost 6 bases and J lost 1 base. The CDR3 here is CASSLGQGDSYEQYF. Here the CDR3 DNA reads TGTGCCAGCTCCCTGGGACAGGGTGATTCCTACGAGCAGTACTTC. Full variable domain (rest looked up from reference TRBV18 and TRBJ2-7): NAGVMQNPRHLVRRRGQEARLRCSPMKGHSHVYWYRQLPEEGLKFMVYLQKENIIDESGMPKERFSAEFPKEGPSILRIQQVVRGDSAAYFCASSLGQGDSYEQYFGPGTRLTVT.

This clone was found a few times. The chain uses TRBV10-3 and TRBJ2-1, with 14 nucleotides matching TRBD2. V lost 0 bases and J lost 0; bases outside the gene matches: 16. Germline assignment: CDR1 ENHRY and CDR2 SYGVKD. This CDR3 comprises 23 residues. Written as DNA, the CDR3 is TGTGCCATCAGTGAGTCGGGCAGGGGGGGGACTAGCGGGAGTTTTAGCTCCTACAATGAGCAGTTCTTC. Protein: CAISESGRGGTSGSFSSYNEQFF.

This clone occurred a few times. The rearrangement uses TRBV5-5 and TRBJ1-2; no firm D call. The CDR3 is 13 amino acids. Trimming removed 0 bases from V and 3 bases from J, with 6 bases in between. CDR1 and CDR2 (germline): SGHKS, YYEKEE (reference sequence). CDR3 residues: CASSLGQDYGYTF. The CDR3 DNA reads TGTGCCAGCAGCTTGGGGCAGGACTATGGCTACACCTTC. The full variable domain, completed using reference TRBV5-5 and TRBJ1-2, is DAGVTQSPTHLIKTRGQQVTLRCSPISGHKSVSWYQQVLGQGPQFIFQYYEKEERGRGNFPDRFSARQFPNYSSELNVNALLLGDSALYLCASSLGQDYGYTFGSGTRLTVV.

The CDR3: CASTSLAATGELFF. CDR3 nucleotides: TGTGCCAGCACATCCCTAGCGGCTACCGGGGAGCTGTTTTTT. The V and J genes are TRBV6-5 and TRBJ2-2; 7 nucleotides align to TRBD2. CDR3 size: 14 residues. The trim removed 7 bases at V and 5 bases at J, leaving 7 bases unmatched. Germline V gene data show CDR1 as MNHEY and CDR2 as SVGAGI.

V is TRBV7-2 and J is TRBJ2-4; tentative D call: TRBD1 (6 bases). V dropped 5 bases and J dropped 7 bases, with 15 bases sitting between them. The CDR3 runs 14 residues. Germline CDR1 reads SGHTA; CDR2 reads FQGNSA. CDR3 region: CASSQDSYGNIQYF. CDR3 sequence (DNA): TGTGCCAGCAGCCAGGACAGCTATGGGAACATTCAGTACTTC.

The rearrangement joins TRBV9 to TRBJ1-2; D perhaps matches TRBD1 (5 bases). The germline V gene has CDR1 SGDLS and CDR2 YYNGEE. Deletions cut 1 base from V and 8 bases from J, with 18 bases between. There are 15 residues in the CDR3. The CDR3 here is CASSVYGGGKVGYTF. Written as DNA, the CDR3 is TGTGCCAGCAGCGTATATGGGGGGGGGAAGGTGGGCTACACCTTC.

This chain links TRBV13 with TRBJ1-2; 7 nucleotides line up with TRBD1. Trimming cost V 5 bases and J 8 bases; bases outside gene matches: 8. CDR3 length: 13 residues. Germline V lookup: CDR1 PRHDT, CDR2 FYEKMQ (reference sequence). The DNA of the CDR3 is TGTGCCAGCAGCCGACAGGGTCTTGGAGGCTACACCTTC. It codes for CASSRQGLGGYTF.

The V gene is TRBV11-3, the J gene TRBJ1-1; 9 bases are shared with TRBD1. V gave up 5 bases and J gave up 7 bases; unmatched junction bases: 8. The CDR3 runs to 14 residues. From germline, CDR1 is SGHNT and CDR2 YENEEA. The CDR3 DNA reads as TGTGCCAGCAGCCCGGGACAGGGTGGCGGTGAAGCTTTCTTT. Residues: CASSPGQGGGEAFF.

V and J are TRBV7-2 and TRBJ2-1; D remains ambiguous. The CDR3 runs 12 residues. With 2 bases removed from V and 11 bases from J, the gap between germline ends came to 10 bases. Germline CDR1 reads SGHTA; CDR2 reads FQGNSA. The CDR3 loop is CASSLNLVKQFF. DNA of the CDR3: TGTGCCAGCAGCTTAAATCTAGTAAAGCAGTTCTTC.

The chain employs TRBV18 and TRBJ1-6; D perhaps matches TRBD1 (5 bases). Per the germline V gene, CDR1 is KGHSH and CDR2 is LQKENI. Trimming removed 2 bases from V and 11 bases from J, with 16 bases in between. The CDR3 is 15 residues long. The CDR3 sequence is CASSPVPTGSPPLHF. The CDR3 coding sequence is TGTGCCAGCTCACCAGTACCTACAGGATCCCCACCCCTCCACTTT.

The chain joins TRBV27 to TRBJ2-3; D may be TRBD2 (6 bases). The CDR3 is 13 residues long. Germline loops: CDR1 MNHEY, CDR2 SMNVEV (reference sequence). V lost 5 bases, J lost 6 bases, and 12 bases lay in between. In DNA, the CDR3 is TGTGCCAGCAGTCTGGCTGGGACTGATACGCAGTATTTT. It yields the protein CASSLAGTDTQYF.

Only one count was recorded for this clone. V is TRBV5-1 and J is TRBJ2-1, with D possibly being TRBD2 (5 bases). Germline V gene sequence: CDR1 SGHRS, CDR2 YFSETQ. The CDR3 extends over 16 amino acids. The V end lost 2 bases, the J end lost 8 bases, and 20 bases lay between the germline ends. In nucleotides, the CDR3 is TGCGCCAGCAGCTTCGCGGCTAGCTCCGGAGGCGATGAGCAGTTCTTC. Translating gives CASSFAASSGGDEQFF.

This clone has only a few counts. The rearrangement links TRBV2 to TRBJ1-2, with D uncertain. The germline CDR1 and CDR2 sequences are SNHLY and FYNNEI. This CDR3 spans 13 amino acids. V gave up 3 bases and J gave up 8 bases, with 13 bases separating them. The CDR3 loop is CASSDDSSRGYTF. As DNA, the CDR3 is TGTGCCAGCAGTGACGATTCTAGCCGCGGCTACACCTTC.

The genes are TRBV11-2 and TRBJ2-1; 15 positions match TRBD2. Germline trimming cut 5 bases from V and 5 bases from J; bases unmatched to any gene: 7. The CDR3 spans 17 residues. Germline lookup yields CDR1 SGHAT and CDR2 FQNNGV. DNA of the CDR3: TGTGCCAGCAGCCCAGGACTAGCGGGAGGGCTAAACAATGAGCAGTTCTTC. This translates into CASSPGLAGGLNNEQFF.

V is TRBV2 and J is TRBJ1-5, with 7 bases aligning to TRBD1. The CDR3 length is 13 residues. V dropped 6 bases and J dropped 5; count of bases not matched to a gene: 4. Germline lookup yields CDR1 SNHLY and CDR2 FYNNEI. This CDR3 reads CASSPQGDQPQHF. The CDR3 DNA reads TGTGCCAGCAGCCCCCAGGGGGATCAGCCCCAGCATTTT.

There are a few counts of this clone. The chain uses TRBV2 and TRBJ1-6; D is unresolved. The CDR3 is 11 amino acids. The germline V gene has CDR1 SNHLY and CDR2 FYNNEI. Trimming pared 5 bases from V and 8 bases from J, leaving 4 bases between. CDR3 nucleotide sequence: TGTGCCAGCAGTTCCGATTCACCCCTCCACTTT. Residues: CASSSDSPLHF.

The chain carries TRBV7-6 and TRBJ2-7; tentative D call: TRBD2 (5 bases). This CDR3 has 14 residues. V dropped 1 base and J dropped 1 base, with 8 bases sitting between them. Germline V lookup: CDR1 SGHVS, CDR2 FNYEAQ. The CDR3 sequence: CASSLGRGSYEQYF. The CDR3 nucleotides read TGTGCCAGCAGCTTAGGTCGCGGGTCCTACGAGCAGTACTTC.

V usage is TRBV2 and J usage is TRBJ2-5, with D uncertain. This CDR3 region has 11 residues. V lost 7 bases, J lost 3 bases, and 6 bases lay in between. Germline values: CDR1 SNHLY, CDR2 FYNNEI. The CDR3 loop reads CASKSEETQYF. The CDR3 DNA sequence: TGTGCCAGCAAAAGCGAAGAGACCCAGTACTTC.

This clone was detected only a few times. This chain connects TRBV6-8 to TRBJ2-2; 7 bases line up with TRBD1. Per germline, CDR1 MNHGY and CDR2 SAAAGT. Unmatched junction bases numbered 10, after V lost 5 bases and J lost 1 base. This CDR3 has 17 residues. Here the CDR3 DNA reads TGTGCCAGCAGTAAACCTGGGGACAGAAAGAACACCGGGGAGCTGTTTTTT. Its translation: CASSKPGDRKNTGELFF.

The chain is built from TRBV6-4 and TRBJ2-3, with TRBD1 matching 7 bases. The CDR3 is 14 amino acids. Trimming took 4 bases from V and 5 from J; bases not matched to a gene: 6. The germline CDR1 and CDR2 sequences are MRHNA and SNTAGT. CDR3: CASSVRGLGDTQYF. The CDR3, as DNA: TGTGCCAGCAGTGTTAGGGGGCTTGGAGATACGCAGTATTTT.

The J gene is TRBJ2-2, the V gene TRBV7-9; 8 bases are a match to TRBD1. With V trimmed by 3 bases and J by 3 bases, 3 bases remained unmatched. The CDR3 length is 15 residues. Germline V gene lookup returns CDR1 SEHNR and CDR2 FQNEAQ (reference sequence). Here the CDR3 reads CASSFTGGYTGELFF. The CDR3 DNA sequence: TGTGCCAGCAGCTTTACAGGGGGTTACACCGGGGAGCTGTTTTTT. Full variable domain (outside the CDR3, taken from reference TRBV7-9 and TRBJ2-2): DTGVSQNPRHKITKRGQNVTFRCDPISEHNRLYWYRQTLGQGPEFLTYFQNEAQLEKSRLLSDRFSAERPKGSFSTLEIQRTEQGDSAMYLCASSFTGGYTGELFFGEGSRLTVL.

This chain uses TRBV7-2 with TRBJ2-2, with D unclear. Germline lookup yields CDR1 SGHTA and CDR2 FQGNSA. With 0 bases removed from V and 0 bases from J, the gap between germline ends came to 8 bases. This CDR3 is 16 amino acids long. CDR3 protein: CASSLAFRSNTGELFF. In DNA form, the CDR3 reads TGTGCCAGCAGCTTAGCGTTTCGTTCGAACACCGGGGAGCTGTTTTTT.

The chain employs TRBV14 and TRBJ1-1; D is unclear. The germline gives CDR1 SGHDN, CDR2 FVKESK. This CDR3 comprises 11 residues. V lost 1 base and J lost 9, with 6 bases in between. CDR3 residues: CASSQGSKAFF. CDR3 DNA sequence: TGTGCCAGCAGCCAAGGGAGTAAAGCTTTCTTT.

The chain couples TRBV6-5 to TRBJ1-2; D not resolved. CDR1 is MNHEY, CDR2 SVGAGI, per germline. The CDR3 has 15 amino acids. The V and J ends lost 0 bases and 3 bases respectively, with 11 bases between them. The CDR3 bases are TGTGCCAGCAGTTACTCGCAGTTACTAGACTATGGCTACACCTTC. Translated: CASSYSQLLDYGYTF.

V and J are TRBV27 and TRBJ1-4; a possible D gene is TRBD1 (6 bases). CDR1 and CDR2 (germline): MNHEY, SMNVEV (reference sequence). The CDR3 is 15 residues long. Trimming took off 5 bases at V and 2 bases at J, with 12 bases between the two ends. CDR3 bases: TGTGCCAGCAGTACTTCAGGGGTCACTAATGAAAAACTGTTTTTT. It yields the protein CASSTSGVTNEKLFF.